This TCR beta chain was obtained from a study of shared clonotypes between healthy human individuals. CDR1 is SEHNR and CDR2 is FQNEAQ in the germline V gene (reference sequence). The CDR3 extends over 13 amino acids. V was cut by 4 bases and J by 6 bases, with 13 bases left in between. Everyone who donated was a Caucasian adult who lived in Nashville, Tennessee. It was across several immunoSEQ plates that each subset's genomic DNA was evenly split. TCRdb keeps only in-frame clones here, not all; method: immunoSEQ multiplex PCR. The sample carries 110,000 or so clones, about 67% recorded once. The sequencing sample was made of memory CD8+ T cells sorted from blood. Noted subset: CD45RO+ cells pooled with CCR7-negative TemRA cells. The sequence derives from a woman in her 30s in good health. The genes are TRBV7-9 and TRBJ2-7; D may be TRBD1 (5 bases). The CDR3 here is CASSWERGIEQYF. The CDR3 bases are TGTGCCAGCAGCTGGGAAAGGGGAATCGAGCAGTACTTC.